The table lists the clone carrying this T cell receptor (beta chain) with a count of one. Antigen unknown. The entry originates in a study of cytomegalovirus exposure and HLA in healthy donors. The PCR ran on 60 Vbeta and 13 Jbeta primers. Per the study methods: Unique TCR beta chains totaled approximately 83 million in a later count, with approximately 10 million of them shared. Sequencing was performed with immunoSEQ multiplex PCR; in TCRdb, only in-frame clones are kept and a portion is missing. Clone size and V and J calls were adopted from that table, with D and trimming inferred from the DNA. The sample has under 200,000 clones; around 77% are singletons. With 7 bases removed from V and 8 bases from J, the gap between germline ends came to 17 bases. CDR1 is MNHNS and CDR2 is SASEGT in the germline V gene. The CDR3 consists of 14 residues. Study-wide results and caveats: Upon later analysis, HLA-associated TCR beta chains proved more clonally expanded than other, equally common chains. Some TCR beta chains (about 180 of them) were listed as cytomegalovirus-associated. A previous analysis found most TCR beta V segments productive roughly 87% or roughly 30% of the time.

This chain uses TRBV6-1 with TRBJ1-4; D is unresolved. The sequencing input was PBMCs. This sequence was found in a man in his fifties or sixties in good health and CMV-seronegative. CDR3 region: CASTEVWRREKLFF. DNA for the CDR3: TGTGCCAGCACCGAAGTGTGGCGGAGGGAAAAACTGTTTTTT.